The 8 T cell receptor beta chains given below trace back to one sample, sequenced in a study of CD8 T cells in ankylosing spondylitis. TCRdb fed the 5' RACE reads into MiXCR, producing one record per CDR3 protein. The sample holds about 30,000 distinct CDR3 sequences, 11% to 15% seen once. Sequencing input: blood. The receptors were sampled from a male donor with ankylosing spondylitis or in good health (not recorded which).

V usage is TRBV5-5 and J usage is TRBJ2-3, with a possible D match to TRBD2 (6 bases). The CDR3 sequence is 15 residues long. CDR1 SGHKS and CDR2 YYEKEE come from the germline V gene (reference sequence). V was cut by 6 bases and J by 1 base, with 15 bases left in between. CDR3 protein: CASMRDGSRTDTQYF. The DNA for the CDR3 is TGTGCCAGCATGCGAGACGGGAGTCGCACAGATACGCAGTATTTT.

The genes are TRBV7-9 and TRBJ2-1, with D hard to call. This CDR3 comprises 12 residues. Germline V gene data show CDR1 as SEHNR and CDR2 as FQNEAQ (reference sequence). The germline V and J ends were trimmed by 4 bases and 8 bases, with 9 bases remaining between them. This CDR3 is CASSSLEDEQFF. The CDR3 DNA reads TGTGCCAGCAGCTCCCTAGAGGATGAGCAGTTCTTC.

The CDR3 spells CSARDSRGITEAFF. The CDR3 region has the DNA TGCAGTGCTAGAGATTCCAGGGGGATCACTGAAGCTTTCTTT. V and J are TRBV20-1 and TRBJ1-1, with TRBD1 matching over 7 bases. Germline assignment: CDR1 DFQATT and CDR2 SNEGSKA (reference sequence). V lost 0 bases to trimming and J lost 4 bases; unmatched junction nucleotides: 5. CDR3 length equals 14 residues.

This clonotype was seen only a few times. The rearrangement uses TRBV20-1 and TRBJ2-3; D is ambiguous. Between the trimmed V and J ends, which lost 1 base and 5 bases, there was a span of 4 bases. CDR1 and CDR2 (germline): DFQATT, SNEGSKA (reference sequence). This CDR3 has 11 residues. The CDR3 here is CSARGGDTQYF. CDR3 in DNA: TGCAGTGCTAGAGGGGGAGATACGCAGTATTTT.

The sample holds a few counts of this clonotype. This rearrangement joins TRBV12-3 or TRBV12-4 to TRBJ2-5, with 13 bases that match TRBD2. This CDR3 is built from 14 residues. V was pared by 9 bases and J by 4 bases, with 5 bases of the junction left unmatched. The DNA of the CDR3 is TGTGCCAGTAAAGGGACTAGCGGGGTAGAGACCCAGTACTTC. It translates to CASKGTSGVETQYF.

The gene calls are TRBV19 and TRBJ2-1, with TRBD1 as a possible D gene (6 bases). Trimming shortened V by 3 bases and J by 4 bases, and 13 bases separated the two germline ends. The germline gives CDR1 LNHDA, CDR2 SQIVND (reference sequence). The length of the CDR3 is 15 residues. The CDR3 here is CASSIQGNPYNEQFF. Written as DNA, the CDR3 is TGTGCCAGTAGTATTCAGGGGAATCCTTACAATGAGCAGTTCTTC.

The rearrangement links TRBV12-3 or TRBV12-4 to TRBJ2-1, with D perhaps TRBD1 or TRBD2 (5 bases each). The CDR3 sequence is 16 residues long. Trimming cost V 6 bases and J 6 bases, with 21 bases left between them. CDR3 bases: TGTGCCAGCAGCCGTGACCCGGGGCAGATGGGCAATGAGCAGTTCTTC. Its translation: CASSRDPGQMGNEQFF.

With regard to this clonotype: This CDR3 fails to terminate in the conserved phenylalanine or tryptophan, so it likely reflects a read error. It is unclear where the CDR3 begins or ends on the DNA, so no DNA is shown, and the CDR3 is as TCRdb lists it. CDR3 residues: CASSQGLGH. The chain links TRBV4-3 to TRBJ1-4. Germline V lookup: CDR1 LGHNA, CDR2 YSLEER. The CDR3 is 9 residues long, counting both termini.